These 14 T cell receptor beta chains were sequenced from one sample in a study of blood T cell repertoires in COVID-19. Sequencing was performed with immunoSEQ multiplex PCR; in TCRdb, only in-frame clones are kept and a portion is missing. The data contain around 300,000 clones, 75% to 95% of them seen just once; the ten biggest clones take up about 1.1%. The sample comprised PBMCs or T cells enriched from blood (not recorded which). Receptor source: a woman aged 25-40 years who had recovered from COVID-19.

The rearrangement uses TRBV28 and TRBJ2-3; 8 bases agree with TRBD2. The J segment lost 4 bases and the V segment lost 5 bases, leaving 8 bases of the junction unmatched. CDR3 length: 15 residues. Germline V gene data show CDR1 as MDHEN and CDR2 as SYDVKM. The DNA for the CDR3 is TGTGCCAGCAGTCTCGGGACTAGAACGGCAGATACGCAGTATTTT. It is translated as CASSLGTRTADTQYF.

The V and J genes are TRBV15 and TRBJ1-2; unclear D gene. Germline values: CDR1 LNHNV, CDR2 YYDKDF (reference sequence). V was shortened by 4 bases and J by 3 bases, with 9 bases between the two germline ends. The CDR3 totals 13 residues. The CDR3 nucleotides read TGTGCCACCAGCATCGGACTGGACTATGGCTACACCTTC. This codes for CATSIGLDYGYTF.

A single count supports this clone. The chain links TRBV6-5 to TRBJ1-2; TRBD1 agrees at 7 bases. Germline V gene data show CDR1 as MNHEY and CDR2 as SVGAGI. V lost 7 bases and J lost 2; bases outside the gene matches: 7. The CDR3 length is 14 residues. CDR3: CASTGTDLNYGYTF. The DNA of the CDR3 is TGTGCCAGCACCGGGACAGATTTAAACTATGGCTACACCTTC.

This clone has just a few counts. J is TRBJ1-2 and V is TRBV5-6; weak D call: TRBD1 (6 bases). This CDR3 has 16 residues. Trimming took off 0 bases at V and 2 bases at J, with 14 bases between the two ends. Germline CDR1 and CDR2: SGHDT and YYEEEE. The CDR3 is CASSLGIPGENYGYTF. The CDR3 coding sequence is TGTGCCAGCAGCTTGGGAATCCCAGGGGAGAACTATGGCTACACCTTC. Together with reference TRBV5-6 and TRBJ1-2, the CDR3 gives the full variable domain: DAGVTQSPTHLIKTRGQQVTLRCSPKSGHDTVSWYQQALGQGPQFIFQYYEEEERQRGNFPDRFSGHQFPNYSSELNVNALLLGDSALYLCASSLGIPGENYGYTFGSGTRLTVV.

The chain joins TRBV5-1 to TRBJ2-1, with D hard to call. Germline-derived CDR1 and CDR2 are SGHRS and YFSETQ. The CDR3 consists of 20 residues. V gave up 0 bases and J gave up 2 bases, with 24 bases separating them. CDR3 residues: CASSLDGVADLVPPYNEQFF. The DNA for the CDR3 is TGCGCCAGCAGCTTGGATGGTGTTGCGGATCTAGTCCCACCCTACAATGAGCAGTTCTTC.

V gene TRBV27 combines with J gene TRBJ1-5; 12 nucleotides line up with TRBD1. Trimming took 5 bases from V and 7 from J; bases not matched to a gene: 12. The CDR3 has 17 residues. Germline loops: CDR1 MNHEY, CDR2 SMNVEV (reference sequence). CDR3 bases: TGTGCCAGCAGTCCTTATCGGGACAGGGGGCAAGAGCAGCCCCAGCATTTT. This sequence encodes CASSPYRDRGQEQPQHF.

The sample holds a few counts of this clone. J is TRBJ1-1 and V is TRBV3-1 (or the pseudogene TRBV3-2); D remains ambiguous. Germline V gives CDR1 LGHDT, CDR2 YNNKEL (reference sequence). This CDR3 is built from 14 residues. The V end was cut by 4 bases, the J end by 3 bases, with 12 bases between. As DNA, the CDR3 is TGTGCCAGCAGCCTCTGGGAGGGTTACACTGAAGCTTTCTTT. Encoded protein: CASSLWEGYTEAFF.

The J gene is TRBJ2-2, the V gene TRBV10-2; D is perhaps TRBD2 (5 bases). The germline CDR1 and CDR2 sequences are WSHSY and SAAADI. Trimming removed 10 bases from V and 5 bases from J, with 17 bases in between. The CDR3 is 14 amino acids. Here the CDR3 reads CATLRIPGTGELFF. The CDR3 DNA is TGCGCCACCCTCCGGATACCGGGAACCGGGGAGCTGTTTTTT.

This clone was observed a single time. J is TRBJ2-1 and V is TRBV30; 7 nucleotides agree with TRBD2. Germline CDR1 and CDR2: GTSNPN and SVGIG (reference sequence). The CDR3 spans 16 residues. Trimming cost V 0 bases and J 2 bases; bases outside gene matches: 7. The CDR3 DNA is TGTGCCTGGAGTGTGGGCGGGAGACCCCCCTACAATGAGCAGTTCTTC. Amino acids: CAWSVGGRPPYNEQFF. Together with reference TRBV30 and TRBJ2-1, the CDR3 gives the full variable domain: SQTIHQWPATLVQPVGSPLSLECTVEGTSNPNLYWYRQAAGRGLQLLFYSVGIGQISSEVPQNLSASRPQDRQFILSSKKLLLSDSGFYLCAWSVGGRPPYNEQFFGPGTRLTVL.

V usage is TRBV28 and J usage is TRBJ1-6, with TRBD1 matching over 9 bases. The CDR3 spans 12 residues. CDR1 MDHEN and CDR2 SYDVKM come from the germline V gene. Trimming cost V 10 bases and J 9 bases; bases outside gene matches: 4. Here the CDR3 reads CATGTGFSPLHF. The CDR3 nucleotides read TGTGCCACTGGGACAGGGTTTTCACCCCTCCACTTT.

This rearrangement joins TRBV28 to TRBJ2-4, with D maybe TRBD1 (5 bases). The CDR3 extends over 12 amino acids. Germline V gene data show CDR1 as MDHEN and CDR2 as SYDVKM. Trimming removed 3 bases from V and 8 bases from J, with 8 bases in between. The CDR3 protein is CASSFQGHIQYF. The CDR3 region has the DNA TGTGCCAGCAGTTTTCAGGGCCACATTCAGTACTTC.

This chain uses TRBV19 with TRBJ2-7, with 11 positions matching TRBD2. The germline V gene has CDR1 LNHDA and CDR2 SQIVND (reference sequence). The V gene end was trimmed by 5 bases and the J gene end by 4 bases; junction bases not matched to a gene: 10. CDR3 size: 16 residues. The CDR3 DNA reads TGTGCCAGTAGTCCATACGACCTAGCGGGAGGTTACGAGCAGTACTTC. Its protein product is CASSPYDLAGGYEQYF.

V usage is TRBV7-3 and J usage is TRBJ1-1; maybe TRBD1 (5 bases). Germline assignment: CDR1 SGHTA and CDR2 FQGTGA. This CDR3 is 14 amino acids long. V lost 2 bases, J lost 1 base, and 8 bases lay in between. CDR3 sequence: CASSLGAPNTEAFF. DNA of the CDR3: TGTGCCAGCAGCTTAGGGGCCCCGAACACTGAAGCTTTCTTT.

The chain combines TRBV7-9 with TRBJ1-4; 10 bases fit TRBD1. Per germline, CDR1 SEHNR and CDR2 FQNEAQ (reference sequence). J was trimmed by 8 bases and V by 5 bases; bases with no gene match: 8. The CDR3 is 15 residues long. The CDR3 DNA is TGTGCCAGCAGCACGCCGGGACAGGGGAAGGAAAAACTGTTTTTT. Translation: CASSTPGQGKEKLFF.